This TCR beta chain was recorded in a study of T cells in Graves' hyperthyroidism and ophthalmopathy. Study context: It was at initial diagnosis, before any treatment, that peripheral blood was collected. Study-wide points: From stable hyperthyroidism, ophthalmopathy was separated by a 13 V-J model.

The V gene end was trimmed by 6 bases and the J gene end by 7 bases; junction bases not matched to a gene: 16. This CDR3 spans 16 amino acids. Germline V gene sequence: CDR1 DFQATT, CDR2 SNEGSKA (reference sequence). Disease duration was under 3 months in the ophthalmopathy patients, who also had a Clinical Activity Score of at least 3 and a NOSPECS grade of at least 4. PBMCs were obtained from 9 to 10 ml fresh peripheral blood. As for this clonotype: Its antigen remains unidentified.

There were TCR beta CDR3 regions amplified from RNA transcripts. Researchers ran a first-round RT-PCR on the TCR CDR3 using the HTBI primer set. Using its own MiXCR run on the multiplex PCR reads, TCRdb lists one record per CDR3 protein. Here the sample spans hundreds of thousands of distinct CDR3 sequences, 15% to 20% being singletons. Sequencing was carried out using blood. V gene TRBV20-1 combines with J gene TRBJ2-7; 12 nucleotides agree with TRBD2. The origin of this receptor is a woman between 18 and 29 years old with Graves' ophthalmopathy. CDR3 amino acids: CSATSPGLAGLEEQYF. CDR3 DNA: TGCAGTGCCACTTCCCCTGGACTAGCGGGGCTGGAAGAGCAGTACTTC.